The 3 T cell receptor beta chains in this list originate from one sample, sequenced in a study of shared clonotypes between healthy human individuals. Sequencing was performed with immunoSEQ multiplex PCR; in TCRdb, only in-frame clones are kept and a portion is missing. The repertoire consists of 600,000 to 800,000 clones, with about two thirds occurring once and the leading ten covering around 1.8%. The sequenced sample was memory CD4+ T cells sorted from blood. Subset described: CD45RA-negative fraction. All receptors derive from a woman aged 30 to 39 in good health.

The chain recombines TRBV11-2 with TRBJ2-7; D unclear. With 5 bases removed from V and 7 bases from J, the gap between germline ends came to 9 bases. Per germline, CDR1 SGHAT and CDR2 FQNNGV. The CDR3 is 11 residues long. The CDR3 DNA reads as TGTGCCAGCAGCCGTCAAAGGGAGCAGTACTTC. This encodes CASSRQREQYF.

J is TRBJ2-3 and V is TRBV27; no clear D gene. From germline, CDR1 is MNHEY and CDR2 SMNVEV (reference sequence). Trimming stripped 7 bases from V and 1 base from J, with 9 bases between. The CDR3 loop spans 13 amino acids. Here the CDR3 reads CASKLGGTDTQYF. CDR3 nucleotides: TGTGCCAGCAAACTCGGCGGCACAGATACGCAGTATTTT.

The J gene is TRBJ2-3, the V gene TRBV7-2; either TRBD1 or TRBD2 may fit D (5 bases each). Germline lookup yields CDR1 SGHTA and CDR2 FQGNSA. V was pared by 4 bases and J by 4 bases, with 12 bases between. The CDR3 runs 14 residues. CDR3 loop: CASSSQRGADTQYF. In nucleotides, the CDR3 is TGTGCCAGCAGCTCGCAGAGGGGAGCAGATACGCAGTATTTT.